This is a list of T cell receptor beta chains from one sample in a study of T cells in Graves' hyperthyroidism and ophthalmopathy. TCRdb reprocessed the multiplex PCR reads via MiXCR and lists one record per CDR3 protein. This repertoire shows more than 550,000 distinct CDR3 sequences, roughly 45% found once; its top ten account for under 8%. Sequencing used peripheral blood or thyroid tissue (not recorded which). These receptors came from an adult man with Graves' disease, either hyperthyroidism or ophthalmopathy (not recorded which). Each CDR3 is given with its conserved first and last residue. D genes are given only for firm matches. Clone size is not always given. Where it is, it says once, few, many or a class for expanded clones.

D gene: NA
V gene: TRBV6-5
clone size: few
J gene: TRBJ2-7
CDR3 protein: CASSEGYGGTSYEQYF
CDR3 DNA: TGTGCCAGCAGTGAAGGATACGGGGGAACCTCCTACGAGCAGTACTTC

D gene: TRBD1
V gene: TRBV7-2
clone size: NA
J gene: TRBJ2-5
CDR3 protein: CASSSQGARETQYF
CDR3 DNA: TGTGCCAGCAGCTCACAGGGGGCGCGAGAGACCCAGTACTTC

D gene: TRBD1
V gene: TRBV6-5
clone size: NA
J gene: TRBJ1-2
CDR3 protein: CASSETTGNYGYTF
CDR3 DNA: TGTGCCAGCAGTGAGACGACAGGGAACTATGGCTACACCTTC

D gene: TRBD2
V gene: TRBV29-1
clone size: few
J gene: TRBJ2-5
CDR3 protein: CSPRGLAGGQETQYF
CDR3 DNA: TGCAGCCCGCGGGGACTAGCGGGGGGCCAAGAGACCCAGTACTTC

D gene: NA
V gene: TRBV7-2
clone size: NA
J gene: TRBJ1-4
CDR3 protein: CASSSGHGGELFF
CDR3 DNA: TGTGCCAGCAGCTCGGGACACGGTGGGGAACTGTTTTTT

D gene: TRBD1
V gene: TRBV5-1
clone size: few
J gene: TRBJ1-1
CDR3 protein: CASSLEAGGITEAFF
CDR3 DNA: TGCGCCAGCAGCTTGGAAGCAGGGGGCATCACTGAAGCTTTCTTT

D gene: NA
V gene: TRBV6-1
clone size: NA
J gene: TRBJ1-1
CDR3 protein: CASSGTFMNTEAFF
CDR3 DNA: TGTGCCAGCAGTGGAACGTTTATGAACACTGAAGCTTTCTTT

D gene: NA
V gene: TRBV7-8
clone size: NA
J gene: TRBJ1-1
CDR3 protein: CASSLNFRLPENTEAFF
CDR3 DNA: TGTGCCAGCAGCTTAAACTTTAGGTTACCAGAGAACACTGAAGCTTTCTTT

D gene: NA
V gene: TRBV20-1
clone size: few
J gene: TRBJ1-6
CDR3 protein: CSAIGAQPNSPLHF
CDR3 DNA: TGCAGTGCCATCGGGGCCCAGCCAAATTCACCCCTCCACTTT

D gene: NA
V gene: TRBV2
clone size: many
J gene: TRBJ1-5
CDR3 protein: CASSLDNGNNQPQHF
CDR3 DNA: TGTGCCAGCAGTTTGGACAACGGAAACAATCAGCCCCAGCATTTT

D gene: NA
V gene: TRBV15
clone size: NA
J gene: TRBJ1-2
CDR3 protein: CAASRDLGDHASGYTF
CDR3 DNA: TGTGCCGCCAGCAGAGACCTCGGGGATCACGCTTCTGGCTACACCTTC

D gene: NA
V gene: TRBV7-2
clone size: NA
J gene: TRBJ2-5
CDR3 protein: CASSFAAGFAQPQYF
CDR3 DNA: TGTGCCAGCAGCTTTGCGGCAGGGTTTGCTCAGCCCCAGTACTTC

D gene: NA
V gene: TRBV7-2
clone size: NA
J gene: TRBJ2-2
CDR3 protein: CASSSTPTGELFF
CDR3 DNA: TGTGCCAGCAGCTCCACACCTACCGGGGAGCTGTTTTTT

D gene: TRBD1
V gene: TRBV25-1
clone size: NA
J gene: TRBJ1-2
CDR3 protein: CASSEPGQSTPYGYTF
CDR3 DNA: TGTGCCAGCAGTGAACCGGGACAGTCGACCCCCTATGGCTACACCTTC

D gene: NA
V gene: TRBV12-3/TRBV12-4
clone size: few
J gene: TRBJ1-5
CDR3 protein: CASTSSPIRPQHF
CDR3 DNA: TGTGCCAGCACCTCCTCCCCTATTCGCCCCCAGCATTTT

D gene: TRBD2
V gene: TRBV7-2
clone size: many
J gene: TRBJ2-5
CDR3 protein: CASSLGGGGRETQYF
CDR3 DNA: TGTGCCAGCAGCTTAGGAGGCGGGGGACGAGAGACCCAGTACTTC

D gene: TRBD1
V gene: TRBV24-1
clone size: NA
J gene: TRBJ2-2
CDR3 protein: CATSDKYRGRGTGELFF
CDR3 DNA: TGTGCCACCAGTGACAAATACAGGGGGCGCGGGACCGGGGAGCTGTTTTTT

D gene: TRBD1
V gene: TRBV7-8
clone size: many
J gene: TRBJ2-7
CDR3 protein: CASSYDRGFDEQYF
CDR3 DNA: TGTGCCAGCAGCTATGACAGGGGATTCGACGAGCAGTACTTC

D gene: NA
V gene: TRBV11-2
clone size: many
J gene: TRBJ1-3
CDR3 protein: CASNRGAGNTIYF
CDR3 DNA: TGTGCCAGCAATCGCGGAGCTGGAAACACCATATATTTT

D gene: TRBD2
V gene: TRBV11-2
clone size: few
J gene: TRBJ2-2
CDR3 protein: CASSWGASGRRSGELFF
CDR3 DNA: TGTGCCAGCAGCTGGGGGGCTAGCGGGAGACGGAGCGGGGAGCTGTTTTTT

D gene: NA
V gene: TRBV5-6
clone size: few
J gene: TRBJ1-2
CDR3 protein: CASSSARGGYGYTF
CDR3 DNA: TGTGCCAGCAGCTCCGCAAGGGGCGGCTATGGCTACACCTTC

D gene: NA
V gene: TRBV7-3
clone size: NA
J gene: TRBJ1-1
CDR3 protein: CASSLTRGERTEAFF
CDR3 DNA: TGTGCCAGCAGCTTAACGAGGGGGGAGAGAACTGAAGCTTTCTTT

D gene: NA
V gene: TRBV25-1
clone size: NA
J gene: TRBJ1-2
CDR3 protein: CACSALDGKRYTF
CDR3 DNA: TGTGCCTGCAGTGCACTCGACGGAAAGCGCTACACCTTC

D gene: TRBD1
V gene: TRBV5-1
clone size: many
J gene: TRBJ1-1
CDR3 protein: CASSPPGQLNTEAFF
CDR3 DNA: TGTGCCAGCAGCCCGCCGGGACAGCTGAACACTGAAGCTTTCTTT

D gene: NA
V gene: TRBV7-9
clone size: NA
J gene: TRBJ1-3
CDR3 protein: CASSPPAVGNTIYF
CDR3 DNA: TGTGCCAGCTCACCACCGGCGGTTGGAAACACCATATATTTT

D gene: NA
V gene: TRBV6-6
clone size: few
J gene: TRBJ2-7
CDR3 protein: CASNAGRSYEQYF
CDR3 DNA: TGTGCCAGCAACGCCGGCAGGTCCTACGAGCAGTACTTC

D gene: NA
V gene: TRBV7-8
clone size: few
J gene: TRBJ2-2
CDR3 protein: CASSLVGARGGELFF
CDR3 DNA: TGTGCCAGCAGCTTGGTTGGAGCCAGGGGCGGGGAGCTGTTTTTT

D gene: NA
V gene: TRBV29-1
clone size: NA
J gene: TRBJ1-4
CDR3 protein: CSGGASNEKLFF
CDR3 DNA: TGCAGCGGGGGGGCGAGTAATGAAAAACTGTTTTTT